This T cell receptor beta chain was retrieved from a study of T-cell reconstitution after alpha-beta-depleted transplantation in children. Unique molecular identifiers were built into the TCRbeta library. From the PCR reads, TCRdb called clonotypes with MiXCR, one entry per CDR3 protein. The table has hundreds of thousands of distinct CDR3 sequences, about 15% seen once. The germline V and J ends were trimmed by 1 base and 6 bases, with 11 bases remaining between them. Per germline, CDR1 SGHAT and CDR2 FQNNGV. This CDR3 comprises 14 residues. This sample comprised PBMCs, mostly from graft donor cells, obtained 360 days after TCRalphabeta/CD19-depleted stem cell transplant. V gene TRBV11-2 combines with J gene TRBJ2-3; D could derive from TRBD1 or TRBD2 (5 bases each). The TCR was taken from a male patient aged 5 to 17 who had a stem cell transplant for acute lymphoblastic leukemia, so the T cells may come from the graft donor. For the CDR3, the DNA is TGTGCCAGCAGCTTAGCAGAGGGGTGGGATACGCAGTATTTT. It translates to CASSLAEGWDTQYF.